This paragraph reports one TCR beta chain. This sample is part of a study of blood T cell repertoires in COVID-19. Study context: Acute and convalescent COVID-19 specimens originated in the United States, Italy and Spain. Nucleic acid was either cDNA or gDNA, and it came from T cells, B-cell-depleted T cells, or PBMCs.

Germline loops: CDR1 LNHNV, CDR2 YYDKDF (reference sequence). Trimming pared 3 bases from V and 9 bases from J, leaving 12 bases between. The CDR3 spans 13 residues. In the original workflow: Scientists estimated how many nucleated cells there were by amplifying reference gene primers. This table comes from immunoSEQ multiplex PCR, and its TCRdb copy is limited to in-frame clones, with some not included. D and trimming were read from the DNA, whereas the V and J calls and clone size are those reported in that table. The data hold about 75,000 clones, with 65% to 90% observed a single time. V usage is TRBV15 and J usage is TRBJ2-1; D is undetermined. The sequence came from a woman in her forties or fifties with acute or convalescent COVID-19. Specimen: peripheral blood. The chain's CDR3 is CATSRNVGGEQFF. CDR3 in DNA: TGTGCCACCAGCAGGAACGTCGGCGGTGAGCAGTTCTTC. Combining the CDR3 with reference TRBV15 and TRBJ2-1 gives the whole variable domain DAMVIQNPRYQVTQFGKPVTLSCSQTLNHNVMYWYQQKSSQAPKLLFHYYDKDFNNEADTPDNFQSRRPNTSFCFLDIRSPGLGDTAMYLCATSRNVGGEQFFGPGTRLTVL.